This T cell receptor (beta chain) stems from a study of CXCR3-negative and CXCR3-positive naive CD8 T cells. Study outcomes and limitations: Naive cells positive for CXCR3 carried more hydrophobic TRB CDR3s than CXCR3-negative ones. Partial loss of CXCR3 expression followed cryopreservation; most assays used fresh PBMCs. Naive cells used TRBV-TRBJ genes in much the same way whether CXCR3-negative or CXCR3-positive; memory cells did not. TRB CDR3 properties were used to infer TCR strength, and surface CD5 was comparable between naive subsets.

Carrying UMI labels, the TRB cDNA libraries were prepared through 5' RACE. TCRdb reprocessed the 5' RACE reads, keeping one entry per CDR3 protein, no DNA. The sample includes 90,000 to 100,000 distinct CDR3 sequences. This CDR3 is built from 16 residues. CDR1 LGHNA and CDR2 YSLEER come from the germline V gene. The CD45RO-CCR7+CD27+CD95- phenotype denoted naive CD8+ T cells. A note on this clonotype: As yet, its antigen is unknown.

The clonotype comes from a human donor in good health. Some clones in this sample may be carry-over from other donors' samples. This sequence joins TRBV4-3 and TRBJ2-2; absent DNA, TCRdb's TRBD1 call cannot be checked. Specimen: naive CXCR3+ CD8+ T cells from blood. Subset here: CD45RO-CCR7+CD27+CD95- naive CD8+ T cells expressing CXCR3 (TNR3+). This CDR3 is CASSRNLDRANGELFF.